A selection of T cell receptor beta chains follows, all from one sample in a study of T-cell reconstitution after alpha-beta-depleted transplantation in children. MiXCR, run by TCRdb on the PCR reads, gives a single entry per CDR3 protein. The sample shows tens of thousands of distinct CDR3 sequences, roughly 5% of them seen only once. The sequencing used PBMCs, mostly from graft donor cells, collected 180 days after TCRalphabeta/CD19-depleted stem cell transplant. The receptors derive from a boy younger than two who had a stem cell transplant for acute myeloid leukemia, so the T cells may come from the graft donor. CDR3s include the opening cysteine and the closing phenylalanine or tryptophan. The order of the fields is clone size, V gene, J gene, D gene, CDR3 protein, CDR3 DNA. D genes are given only for firm matches. A row's size may be missing; if present it is once, few, many or a size class.

size: many; V: TRBV9; J: TRBJ2-7; D: TRBD1; CDR3: CASSPRPGQGAYEQYF; DNA: TGTGCCAGCAGCCCACGGCCGGGACAGGGGGCCTACGAGCAGTACTTC
size: many; V: TRBV12-3/TRBV12-4; J: TRBJ2-1; D: NA; CDR3: CASSFGTNNEQFF; DNA: TGTGCCAGCAGTTTCGGGACAAACAATGAGCAGTTCTTC
size: many; V: TRBV28; J: TRBJ1-2; D: NA; CDR3: CATPGGRGSIYGYTF; DNA: TGTGCCACACCCGGAGGGAGGGGTAGTATCTATGGCTACACCTTC
size: many; V: TRBV12-3/TRBV12-4; J: TRBJ1-5; D: NA; CDR3: CASSLGPLLPNQPQHF; DNA: TGTGCCAGCAGTTTAGGCCCCCTCCTGCCCAATCAGCCCCAGCATTTT
size: many; V: TRBV10-3; J: TRBJ2-5; D: TRBD1; CDR3: CAISAGGETQYF; DNA: TGTGCCATCAGTGCAGGGGGAGAGACCCAGTACTTC
size: many; V: TRBV11-1; J: TRBJ2-2; D: TRBD1; CDR3: CASSFGQGNTGELFF; DNA: TGTGCCAGCAGCTTCGGACAGGGGAACACCGGGGAGCTGTTTTTT
size: many; V: TRBV5-1; J: TRBJ1-6; D: TRBD1; CDR3: CASSLRSGTGHSPLHF; DNA: TGCGCCAGCAGCTTGAGGTCGGGGACAGGCCATTCACCCCTCCACTTT
size: many; V: TRBV11-2; J: TRBJ2-1; D: TRBD1; CDR3: CASSGRTGGYNEQFF; DNA: TGTGCCAGCAGCGGCAGGACAGGCGGGTACAATGAGCAGTTCTTC
size: many; V: TRBV12-3/TRBV12-4; J: TRBJ2-3; D: NA; CDR3: CASSFIGGEDTQYF; DNA: TGTGCCAGCAGTTTTATCGGGGGAGAAGATACGCAGTATTTT
size: many; V: TRBV6-5; J: TRBJ1-5; D: NA; CDR3: CASSYSRWGSDQPQHF; DNA: TGTGCCAGCAGTTACTCGAGATGGGGGAGCGATCAGCCCCAGCATTTT
size: many; V: TRBV7-9; J: TRBJ1-3; D: NA; CDR3: CASSQTPSSGNTIYF; DNA: TGTGCCAGCAGCCAGACTCCCAGCTCTGGAAACACCATATATTTT
size: many; V: TRBV5-1; J: TRBJ2-7; D: NA; CDR3: CASSLGGSAYEQYF; DNA: TGCGCCAGCAGCTTGGGGGGGAGTGCCTACGAGCAGTACTTC
size: many; V: TRBV2; J: TRBJ2-3; D: TRBD2; CDR3: CASSARTSGGYYTDTQYF; DNA: TGTGCCAGCAGTGCAAGGACTAGCGGGGGTTACTACACAGATACGCAGTATTTT
size: many; V: TRBV18; J: TRBJ1-1; D: NA; CDR3: CASSPTGLAPEAFF; DNA: TGTGCCAGCTCCCCAACGGGGCTGGCCCCTGAAGCTTTCTTT
size: many; V: TRBV20-1; J: TRBJ2-5; D: NA; CDR3: CSAKVEGWVTQYF; DNA: TGCAGTGCTAAAGTCGAAGGGTGGGTGACCCAGTACTTC
size: many; V: TRBV12-3/TRBV12-4; J: TRBJ1-1; D: NA; CDR3: CASSLNSGGPNTEAFF; DNA: TGTGCCAGCAGTTTAAACTCGGGGGGTCCGAACACTGAAGCTTTCTTT
size: NA; V: TRBV6-2/TRBV6-3; J: TRBJ1-2; D: NA; CDR3: CASANPYYGYTF; DNA: TGTGCCAGCGCGAATCCCTACTATGGCTACACCTTC
size: many; V: TRBV12-3/TRBV12-4; J: TRBJ2-3; D: NA; CDR3: CASSLYPLDSTDTQYF; DNA: TGTGCCAGCAGTTTATACCCACTAGACAGCACAGATACGCAGTATTTT
size: many; V: TRBV5-6; J: TRBJ1-4; D: NA; CDR3: CASSPYGKTGGRPTNEKLFF; DNA: TGTGCCAGCAGCCCTTATGGAAAGACAGGAGGCCGCCCAACTAATGAAAAACTGTTTTTT
size: many; V: TRBV12-3/TRBV12-4; J: TRBJ2-2; D: TRBD2; CDR3: CASRESGGAWTGELFF; DNA: TGTGCCAGCAGGGAGAGCGGGGGGGCGTGGACCGGGGAGCTGTTTTTT
size: many; V: TRBV6-2/TRBV6-3; J: TRBJ1-2; D: NA; CDR3: CASSKGPGGYIEGYTF; DNA: TGTGCCAGCAGTAAAGGACCGGGAGGGTACATCGAGGGCTACACCTTC
size: many; V: TRBV9; J: TRBJ2-1; D: TRBD1; CDR3: CASSPPRGHNEQFF; DNA: TGTGCCAGCAGTCCCCCCAGGGGGCACAATGAGCAGTTCTTC
size: many; V: TRBV12-3/TRBV12-4; J: TRBJ2-7; D: NA; CDR3: CASKNSYSYEQYF; DNA: TGTGCCAGCAAAAACAGCTACTCCTACGAGCAGTACTTC
size: many; V: TRBV18; J: TRBJ2-5; D: NA; CDR3: CASSPGGETQYF; DNA: TGTGCCAGCTCACCCGGCGGGGAGACCCAGTACTTC
size: many; V: TRBV6-5; J: TRBJ2-2; D: TRBD1; CDR3: CASRMTGDHTGELFF; DNA: TGTGCCAGCAGAATGACAGGGGACCACACCGGGGAGCTGTTTTTT
size: many; V: TRBV15; J: TRBJ2-3; D: NA; CDR3: CATLRFGGSTDTQYF; DNA: TGTGCCACCTTAAGATTCGGGGGAAGCACAGATACGCAGTATTTT
size: many; V: TRBV7-2; J: TRBJ2-7; D: NA; CDR3: CASSLADGYEQYF; DNA: TGTGCCAGCAGCTTAGCCGACGGGTACGAGCAGTACTTC
size: many; V: TRBV10-3; J: TRBJ2-7; D: NA; CDR3: CAISERGRLASNEQYF; DNA: TGTGCCATCAGTGAGAGAGGACGCCTTGCTAGCAACGAGCAGTACTTC
size: NA; V: TRBV4-2; J: TRBJ2-2; D: NA; CDR3: CARGLVLVCGELFF; DNA: TGTGCCAGGGGCCTGGTCCTAGTGTGCGGGGAGCTGTTTTTT
size: many; V: TRBV12-5; J: TRBJ2-3; D: TRBD1; CDR3: CASGWDSNTDTQYF; DNA: TGTGCTAGTGGTTGGGACAGCAACACAGATACGCAGTATTTT
size: many; V: TRBV20-1; J: TRBJ1-2; D: NA; CDR3: CSARDRVNYGYTF; DNA: TGCAGTGCTAGAGATCGGGTTAACTATGGCTACACCTTC
size: many; V: TRBV7-3; J: TRBJ2-2; D: TRBD1; CDR3: CASSLTPGQGNTGELFF; DNA: TGTGCCAGCAGCTTAACACCGGGACAGGGGAACACCGGGGAGCTGTTTTTT
size: few; V: TRBV4-2; J: TRBJ2-3; D: TRBD2; CDR3: CASSQDAASGGFTDTQYF; DNA: TGTGCCAGCAGCCAAGATGCGGCTAGCGGGGGGTTCACAGATACGCAGTATTTT
size: many; V: TRBV20-1; J: TRBJ2-7; D: TRBD2; CDR3: CSAIPGGIPSYEQYF; DNA: TGCAGTGCTATTCCGGGGGGGATCCCCTCCTACGAGCAGTACTTC
size: many; V: TRBV5-1; J: TRBJ1-1; D: NA; CDR3: CASSLVPSGKGVAFF; DNA: TGCGCCAGCAGCTTGGTCCCGAGCGGGAAGGGTGTAGCTTTCTTT
size: many; V: TRBV29-1; J: TRBJ2-1; D: NA; CDR3: CSIIKTDLAQFF; DNA: TGCAGCATCATTAAAACCGACCTTGCGCAGTTCTTC
size: many; V: TRBV12-3/TRBV12-4; J: TRBJ2-1; D: NA; CDR3: CASSSGGPPNEQFF; DNA: TGTGCCAGCAGTTCAGGGGGGCCTCCCAATGAGCAGTTCTTC
size: many; V: TRBV29-1; J: TRBJ2-2; D: NA; CDR3: CSVEDLRTGELFF; DNA: TGCAGCGTTGAAGATCTGAGAACCGGGGAGCTGTTTTTT
size: many; V: TRBV6-2/TRBV6-3; J: TRBJ1-5; D: NA; CDR3: CASSYSPGVLNQPQHF; DNA: TGTGCCAGCAGTTACTCTCCAGGGGTACTAAATCAGCCCCAGCATTTT
size: many; V: TRBV4-1; J: TRBJ2-5; D: TRBD1; CDR3: CASSPQGRETQYF; DNA: TGCGCCAGCAGCCCACAGGGGAGAGAGACCCAGTACTTC
size: many; V: TRBV7-3; J: TRBJ2-3; D: NA; CDR3: CASSLGPGSTDTQYF; DNA: TGTGCCAGCAGCTTAGGACCGGGGAGCACAGATACGCAGTATTTT
size: many; V: TRBV20-1; J: TRBJ2-5; D: NA; CDR3: CSAGVRATQYF; DNA: TGCAGTGCTGGGGTCCGAGCGACCCAGTACTTC
size: many; V: TRBV16; J: TRBJ1-4; D: NA; CDR3: CASSQYPGEEKLFF; DNA: TGTGCCAGCAGCCAATACCCGGGGGAGGAAAAACTGTTTTTT
size: many; V: TRBV10-3; J: TRBJ2-5; D: NA; CDR3: CAISEKGGQETQYF; DNA: TGTGCCATCAGTGAAAAGGGTGGGCAAGAGACCCAGTACTTC
size: NA; V: TRBV24-1; J: TRBJ2-3; D: NA; CDR3: CATSDLGQTDTQYF; DNA: TGTGCCACCAGTGATTTGGGGCAGACAGATACGCAGTATTTT
size: NA; V: TRBV19; J: TRBJ2-2; D: NA; CDR3: CASSTQGYTGELFF; DNA: TGTGCCAGTAGTACGCAGGGGTACACCGGGGAGCTGTTTTTT
size: many; V: TRBV20-1; J: TRBJ1-6; D: NA; CDR3: CSARELGADSPLHF; DNA: TGCAGTGCTAGAGAACTGGGGGCGGATTCACCCCTCCACTTT
size: many; V: TRBV28; J: TRBJ2-6; D: NA; CDR3: CASRTQGAGANVLTF; DNA: TGTGCCAGCCGCACACAGGGAGCTGGGGCCAACGTCCTGACTTTC
size: many; V: TRBV4-1; J: TRBJ1-4; D: TRBD1; CDR3: CASSQAGTGAVETNEKLFF; DNA: TGCGCCAGCAGCCAAGCTGGGACAGGGGCTGTCGAAACTAATGAAAAACTGTTTTTT
size: many; V: TRBV3-1; J: TRBJ2-5; D: TRBD1; CDR3: CASSQDFWDRGSETQYF; DNA: TGTGCCAGCAGCCAAGACTTCTGGGACAGGGGGTCGGAGACCCAGTACTTC
size: many; V: TRBV7-2; J: TRBJ2-2; D: NA; CDR3: CASSWDRTGELFF; DNA: TGTGCCAGCAGCTGGGATAGAACCGGGGAGCTGTTTTTT
size: many; V: TRBV30; J: TRBJ1-1; D: NA; CDR3: CAWSKPMGTRREAFF; DNA: TGTGCCTGGAGTAAACCGATGGGGACCCGACGTGAAGCTTTCTTT